This T cell receptor beta chain came from a study of blood T cell repertoires in COVID-19. Germline loops: CDR1 SGHNT, CDR2 YYREEE (reference sequence). The V gene lost 1 base and the J gene lost 1 base, with 9 bases spanning the gap. The length of the CDR3 is 15 residues. Assay used: immunoSEQ multiplex PCR; TCRdb lists only in-frame clones, some missing. The profile covers about 280,000 clones, with approximately 83% appearing a single time and approximately 11% taken by the ten largest. This TCR derives from a woman in her 70s with acute or convalescent COVID-19. Sequencing was carried out using peripheral blood. This chain links TRBV5-4 with TRBJ2-1, with D maybe TRBD2 (5 bases). The CDR3 loop is CASSLYRGSYNEQFF. CDR3 in DNA: TGTGCCAGCAGCTTGTATCGGGGATCCTACAATGAGCAGTTCTTC.